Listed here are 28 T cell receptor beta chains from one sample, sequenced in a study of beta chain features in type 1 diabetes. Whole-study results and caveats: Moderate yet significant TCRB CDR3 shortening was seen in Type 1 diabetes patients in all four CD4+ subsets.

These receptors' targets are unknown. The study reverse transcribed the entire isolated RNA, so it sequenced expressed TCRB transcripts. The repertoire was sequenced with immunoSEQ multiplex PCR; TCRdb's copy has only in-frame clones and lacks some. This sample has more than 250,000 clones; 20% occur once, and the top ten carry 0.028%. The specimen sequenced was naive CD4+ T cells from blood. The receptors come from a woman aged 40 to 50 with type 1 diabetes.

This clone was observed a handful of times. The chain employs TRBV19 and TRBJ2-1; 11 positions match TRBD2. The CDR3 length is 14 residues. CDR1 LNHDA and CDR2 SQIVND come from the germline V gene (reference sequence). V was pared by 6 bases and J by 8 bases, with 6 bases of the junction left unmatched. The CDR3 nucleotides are TGTGCCAGTAGGAAACTAGCGGGAGTTTATGAGCAGTTCTTC. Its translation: CASRKLAGVYEQFF.

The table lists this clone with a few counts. CDR3 sequence reads: CSVEIGTSGKGEQFF. The CDR3 region has the DNA TGCAGCGTTGAAATCGGGACTAGCGGGAAAGGTGAGCAGTTCTTC. The rearrangement links TRBV29-1 to TRBJ2-1, with 13 bases matching TRBD2. CDR1 is SQVTM and CDR2 is ANQGSEA in the germline V gene. J lost 9 bases, V lost 2 bases, and 7 bases had no gene match. This CDR3 comprises 15 residues.

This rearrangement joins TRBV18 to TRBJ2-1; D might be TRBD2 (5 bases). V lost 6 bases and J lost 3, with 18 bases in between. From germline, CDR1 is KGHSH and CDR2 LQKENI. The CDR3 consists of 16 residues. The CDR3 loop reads CASSDYWAGLYNEQFF. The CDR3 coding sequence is TGTGCCAGCTCCGACTACTGGGCCGGACTCTACAATGAGCAGTTCTTC.

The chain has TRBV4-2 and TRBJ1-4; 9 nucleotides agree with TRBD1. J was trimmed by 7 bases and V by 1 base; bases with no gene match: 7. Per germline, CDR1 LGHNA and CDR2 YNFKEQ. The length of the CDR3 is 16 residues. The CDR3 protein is CASSQVLQGASEKLFF. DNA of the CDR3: TGTGCCAGCAGCCAAGTATTACAGGGGGCCAGTGAAAAACTGTTTTTT.

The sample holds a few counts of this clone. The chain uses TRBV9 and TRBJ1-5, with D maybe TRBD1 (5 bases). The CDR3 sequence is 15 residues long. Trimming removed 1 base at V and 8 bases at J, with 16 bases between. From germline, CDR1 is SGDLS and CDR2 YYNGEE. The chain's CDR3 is CASSVSPGQGEPQHF. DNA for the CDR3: TGTGCCAGCAGCGTAAGCCCAGGTCAAGGGGAGCCCCAGCATTTT.

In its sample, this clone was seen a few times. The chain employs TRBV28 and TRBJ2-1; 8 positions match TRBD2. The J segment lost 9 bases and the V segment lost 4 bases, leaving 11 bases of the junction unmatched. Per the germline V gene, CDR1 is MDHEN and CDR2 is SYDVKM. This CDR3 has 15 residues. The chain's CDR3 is CASSSPGTSRAEQFF. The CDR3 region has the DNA TGTGCCAGCAGTTCCCCCGGGACTAGTCGCGCTGAGCAGTTCTTC.

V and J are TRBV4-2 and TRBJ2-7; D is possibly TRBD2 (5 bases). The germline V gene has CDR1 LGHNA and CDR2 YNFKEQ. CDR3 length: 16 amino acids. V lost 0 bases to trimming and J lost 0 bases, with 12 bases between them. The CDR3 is CASSQDHGGGSYEQYF. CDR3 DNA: TGTGCCAGCAGCCAAGATCACGGCGGAGGCTCCTACGAGCAGTACTTC.

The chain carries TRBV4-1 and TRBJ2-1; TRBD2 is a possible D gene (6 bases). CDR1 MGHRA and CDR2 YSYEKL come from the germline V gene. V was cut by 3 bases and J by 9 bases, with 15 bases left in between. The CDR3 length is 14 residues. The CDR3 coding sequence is TGCGCCAGCAGCCAGCTCCTAGCGATCGGTGAGCAGTTCTTC. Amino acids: CASSQLLAIGEQFF.

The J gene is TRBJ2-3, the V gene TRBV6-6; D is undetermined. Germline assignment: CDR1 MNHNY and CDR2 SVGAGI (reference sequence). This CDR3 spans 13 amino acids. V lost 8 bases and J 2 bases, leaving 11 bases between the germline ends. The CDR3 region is CASVAANTDTQYF. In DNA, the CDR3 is TGTGCCAGCGTGGCGGCCAACACAGATACGCAGTATTTT.

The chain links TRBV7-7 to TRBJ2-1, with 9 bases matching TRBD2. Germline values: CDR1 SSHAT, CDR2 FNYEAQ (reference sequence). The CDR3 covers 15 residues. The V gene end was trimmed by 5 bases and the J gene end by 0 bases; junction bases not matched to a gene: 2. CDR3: CASSVLAGSYNEQFF. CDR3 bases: TGTGCCAGCAGCGTACTAGCGGGCTCCTACAATGAGCAGTTCTTC.

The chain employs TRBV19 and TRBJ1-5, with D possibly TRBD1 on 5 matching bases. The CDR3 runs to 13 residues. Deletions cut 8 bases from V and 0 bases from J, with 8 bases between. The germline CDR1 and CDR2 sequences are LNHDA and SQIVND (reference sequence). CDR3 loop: CASDSLSNQPQHF. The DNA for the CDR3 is TGTGCCAGTGACAGCCTTAGCAATCAGCCCCAGCATTTT.

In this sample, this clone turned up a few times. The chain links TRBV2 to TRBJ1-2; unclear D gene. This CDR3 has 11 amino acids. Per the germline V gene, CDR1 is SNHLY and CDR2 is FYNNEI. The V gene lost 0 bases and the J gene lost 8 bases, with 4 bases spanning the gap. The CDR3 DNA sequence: TGTGCCAGCAGTGAAGCCCCGGGCTACACCTTC. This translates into CASSEAPGYTF.

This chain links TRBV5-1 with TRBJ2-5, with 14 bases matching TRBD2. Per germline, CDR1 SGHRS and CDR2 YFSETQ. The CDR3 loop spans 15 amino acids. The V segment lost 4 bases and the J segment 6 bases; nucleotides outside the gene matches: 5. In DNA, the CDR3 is TGCGCCAGCAGCCCCGGGACTAGCGGGAGTAAGACCCAGTACTTC. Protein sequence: CASSPGTSGSKTQYF. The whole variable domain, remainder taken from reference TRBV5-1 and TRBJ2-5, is KAGVTQTPRYLIKTRGQQVTLSCSPISGHRSVSWYQQTPGQGLQFLFEYFSETQRNKGNFPGRFSGRQFSNSRSEMNVSTLELGDSALYLCASSPGTSGSKTQYFGPGTRLLVL.

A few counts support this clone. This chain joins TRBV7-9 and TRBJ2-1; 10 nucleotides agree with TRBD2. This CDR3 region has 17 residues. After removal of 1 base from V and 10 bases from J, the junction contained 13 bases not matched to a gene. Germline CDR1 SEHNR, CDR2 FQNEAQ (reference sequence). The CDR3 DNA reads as TGTGCCAGCAGCTTAGGGGAGTGGAGCGGGAGGGCCCGAGAGCAGTTCTTC. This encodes CASSLGEWSGRAREQFF. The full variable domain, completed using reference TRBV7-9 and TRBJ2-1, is DTGVSQNPRHKITKRGQNVTFRCDPISEHNRLYWYRQTLGQGPEFLTYFQNEAQLEKSRLLSDRFSAERPKGSFSTLEIQRTEQGDSAMYLCASSLGEWSGRAREQFFGPGTRLTVL.

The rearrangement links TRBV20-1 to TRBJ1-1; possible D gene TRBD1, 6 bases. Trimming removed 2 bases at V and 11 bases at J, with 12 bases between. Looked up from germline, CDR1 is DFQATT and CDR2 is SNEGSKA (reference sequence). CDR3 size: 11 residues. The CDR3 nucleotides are TGCAGTGCTAGACCCAGGGGAAGCGCTTTCTTT. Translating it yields CSARPRGSAFF.

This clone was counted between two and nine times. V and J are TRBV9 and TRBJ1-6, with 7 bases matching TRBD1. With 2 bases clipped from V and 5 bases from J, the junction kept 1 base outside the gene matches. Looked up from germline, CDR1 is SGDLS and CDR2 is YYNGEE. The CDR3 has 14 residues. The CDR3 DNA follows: TGTGCCAGCAGCGTTACAGGGGATAATTCACCCCTCCACTTT. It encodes CASSVTGDNSPLHF.

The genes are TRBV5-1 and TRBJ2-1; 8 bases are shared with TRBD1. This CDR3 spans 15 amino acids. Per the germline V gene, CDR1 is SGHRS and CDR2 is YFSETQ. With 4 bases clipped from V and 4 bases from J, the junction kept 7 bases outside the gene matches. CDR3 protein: CASSGKQGEYNEQFF. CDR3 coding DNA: TGCGCCAGCAGCGGAAAACAGGGGGAGTACAATGAGCAGTTCTTC.

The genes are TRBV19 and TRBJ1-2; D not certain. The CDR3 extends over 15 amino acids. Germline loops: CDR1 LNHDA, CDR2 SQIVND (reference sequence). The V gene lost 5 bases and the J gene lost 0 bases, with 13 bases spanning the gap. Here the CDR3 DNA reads TGTGCCAGTAGTCCGACACCCACGGCTAACTATGGCTACACCTTC. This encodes CASSPTPTANYGYTF.

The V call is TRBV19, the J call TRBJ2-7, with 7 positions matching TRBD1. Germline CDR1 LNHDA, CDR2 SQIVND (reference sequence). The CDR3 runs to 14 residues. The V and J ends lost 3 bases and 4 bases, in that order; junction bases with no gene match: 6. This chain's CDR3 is CASSIRQGLYEQYF. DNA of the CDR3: TGTGCCAGTAGTATTCGACAGGGCCTATACGAGCAGTACTTC.

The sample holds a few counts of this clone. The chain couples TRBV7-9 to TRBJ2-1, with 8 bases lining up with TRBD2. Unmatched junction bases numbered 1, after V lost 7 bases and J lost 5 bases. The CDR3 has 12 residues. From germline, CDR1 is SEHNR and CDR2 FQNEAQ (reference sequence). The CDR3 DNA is TGTGCCAGCACGGGAGGGCACAATGAGCAGTTCTTC. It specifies CASTGGHNEQFF. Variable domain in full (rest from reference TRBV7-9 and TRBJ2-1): DTGVSQNPRHKITKRGQNVTFRCDPISEHNRLYWYRQTLGQGPEFLTYFQNEAQLEKSRLLSDRFSAERPKGSFSTLEIQRTEQGDSAMYLCASTGGHNEQFFGPGTRLTVL.

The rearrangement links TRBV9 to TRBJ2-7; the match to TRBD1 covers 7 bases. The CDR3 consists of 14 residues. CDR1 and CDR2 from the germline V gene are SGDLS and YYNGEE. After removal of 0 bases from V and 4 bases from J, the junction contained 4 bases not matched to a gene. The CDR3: CASSVDPTGYEQYF. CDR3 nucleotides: TGTGCCAGCAGCGTAGACCCGACAGGGTACGAGCAGTACTTC.

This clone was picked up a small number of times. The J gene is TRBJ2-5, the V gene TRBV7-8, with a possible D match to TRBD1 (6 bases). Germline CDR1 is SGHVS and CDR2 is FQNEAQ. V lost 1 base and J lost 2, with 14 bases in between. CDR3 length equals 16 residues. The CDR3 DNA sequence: TGTGCCAGCAGCTTAGACAGGGATCCGGAGCAAGAGACCCAGTACTTC. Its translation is CASSLDRDPEQETQYF.

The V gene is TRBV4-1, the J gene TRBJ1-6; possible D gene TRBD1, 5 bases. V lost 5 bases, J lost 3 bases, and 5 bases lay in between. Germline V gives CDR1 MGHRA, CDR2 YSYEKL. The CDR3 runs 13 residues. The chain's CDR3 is CASSTGYNSPLHF. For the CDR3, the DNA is TGCGCCAGCAGCACAGGCTATAATTCACCCCTCCACTTT.

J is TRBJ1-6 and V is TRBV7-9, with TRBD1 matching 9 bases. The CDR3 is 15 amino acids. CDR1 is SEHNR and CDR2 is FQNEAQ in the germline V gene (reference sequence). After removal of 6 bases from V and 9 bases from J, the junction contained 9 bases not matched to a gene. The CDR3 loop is CASSFPGQGTSPLHF. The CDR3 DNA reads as TGTGCCAGCAGTTTTCCGGGACAGGGTACTTCACCCCTCCACTTT.

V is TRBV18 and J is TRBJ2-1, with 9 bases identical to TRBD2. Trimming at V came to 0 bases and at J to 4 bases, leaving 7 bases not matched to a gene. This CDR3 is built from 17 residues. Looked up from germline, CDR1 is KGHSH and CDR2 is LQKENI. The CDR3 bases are TGTGCCAGCTCACCACCGCTACTAGCGGGCCCATACAATGAGCAGTTCTTC. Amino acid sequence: CASSPPLLAGPYNEQFF.

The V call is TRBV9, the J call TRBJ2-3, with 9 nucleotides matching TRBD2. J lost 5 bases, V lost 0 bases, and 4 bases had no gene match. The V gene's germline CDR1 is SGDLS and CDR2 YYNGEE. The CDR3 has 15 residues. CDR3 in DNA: TGTGCCAGCAGCGTAGTAGGCGGGAGGGGAGATACGCAGTATTTT. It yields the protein CASSVVGGRGDTQYF.

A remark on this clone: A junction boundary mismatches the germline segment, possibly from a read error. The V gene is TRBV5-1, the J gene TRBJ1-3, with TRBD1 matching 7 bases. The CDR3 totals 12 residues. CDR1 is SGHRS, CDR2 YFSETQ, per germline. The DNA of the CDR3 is TGCGCCAGCAGCTTGGGGGATCGGGACAGACGGTTT. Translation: CASSLGDRDRRF. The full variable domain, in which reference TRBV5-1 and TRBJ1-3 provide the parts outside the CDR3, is KAGVTQTPRYLIKTRGQQVTLSCSPISGHRSVSWYQQTPGQGLQFLFEYFSETQRNKGNFPGRFSGRQFSNSRSEMNVSTLELGDSALYLCASSLGDRDRRFGEGSWLTVV.

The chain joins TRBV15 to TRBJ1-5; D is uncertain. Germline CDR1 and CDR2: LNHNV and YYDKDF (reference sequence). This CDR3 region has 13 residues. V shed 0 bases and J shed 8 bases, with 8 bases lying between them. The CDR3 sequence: CATSRDRSEPQHF. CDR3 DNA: TGTGCCACCAGCAGAGATCGGTCCGAGCCCCAGCATTTT. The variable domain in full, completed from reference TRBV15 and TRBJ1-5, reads DAMVIQNPRYQVTQFGKPVTLSCSQTLNHNVMYWYQQKSSQAPKLLFHYYDKDFNNEADTPDNFQSRRPNTSFCFLDIRSPGLGDTAMYLCATSRDRSEPQHFGDGTRLSIL.